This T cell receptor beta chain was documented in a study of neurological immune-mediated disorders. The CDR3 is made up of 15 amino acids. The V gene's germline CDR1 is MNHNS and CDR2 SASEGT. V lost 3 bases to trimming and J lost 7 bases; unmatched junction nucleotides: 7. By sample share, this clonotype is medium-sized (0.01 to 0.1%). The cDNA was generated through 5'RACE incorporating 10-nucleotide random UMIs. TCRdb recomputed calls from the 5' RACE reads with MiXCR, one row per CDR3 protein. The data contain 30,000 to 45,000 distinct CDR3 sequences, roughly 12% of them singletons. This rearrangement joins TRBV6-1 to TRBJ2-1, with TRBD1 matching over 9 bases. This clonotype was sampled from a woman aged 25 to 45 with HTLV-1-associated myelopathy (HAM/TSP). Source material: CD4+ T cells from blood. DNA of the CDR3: TGTGCCAGCAGTGAGCCGGGACAGGGTCTAAATGAGCAGTTCTTC. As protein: CASSEPGQGLNEQFF.